Listed below are T cell receptor beta chains from one sample, sequenced in a study of beta chain features in type 1 diabetes. Sequencing was performed with immunoSEQ multiplex PCR; in TCRdb, only in-frame clones are kept and a portion is missing. The data contain about half a million clones, roughly 31% of them singletons. Sequenced input: naive CD4+ T cells from blood. Source of these receptors: a young man in good health. The CDR3 runs from the conserved cysteine through the conserved F or W. A D gene is named only where the DNA matches it firmly. Expanded clones are given a class, and other clones once, few, many or no size at all.

TRBD1,.,TRBV10-3,TRBJ2-4,TGTGCCATCGGGGACAGGGAAAACATTCAGTACTTC,CAIGDRENIQYF
.,few,TRBV10-3,TRBJ2-7,TGTGCCATCAGTCAGGCAGGGGCGCAGACCCCCGAGCAGTACTTC,CAISQAGAQTPEQYF
TRBD1,.,TRBV7-2,TRBJ2-1,TGTGCCAGCAGCTTAAACAGGGGCAGGTACAATGAGCAGTTCTTC,CASSLNRGRYNEQFF
TRBD1,.,TRBV7-9,TRBJ1-1,TGTGCCAGCAGCTTACAGGGGGATCACACTGAAGCTTTCTTT,CASSLQGDHTEAFF
TRBD1,.,TRBV7-6,TRBJ2-5,TGTGCCAGCAGCCCATACAGGGGTGCAGAGACCCAGTACTTC,CASSPYRGAETQYF
.,.,TRBV19,TRBJ2-1,TGTGCCAGTAGTATTCGAGGGGGATACCCGTTCTTC,CASSIRGGYPFF
.,.,TRBV25-1,TRBJ2-6,TGTGCCAGCAGTGAATATGGGGGATCTGGGGCCAACGTCCTGACTTTC,CASSEYGGSGANVLTF
.,few,TRBV12-5,TRBJ2-1,TGTGCTAGTGGTTTGCTCAAGATTGAGCAGTTCTTC,CASGLLKIEQFF
TRBD2,.,TRBV19,TRBJ2-7,TGTGCCAGTAGTATTGTGGGAGCTAGCGGGAGATGGTACGAGCAGTACTTC,CASSIVGASGRWYEQYF
.,.,TRBV15,TRBJ1-5,TGTGCCACCAGCAGAGCGAGCAATCAGCCCCAGCATTTT,CATSRASNQPQHF
.,few,TRBV30,TRBJ1-3,TGTGCCTGGAGTGTATGGTCGGGGGGAAACACCATATATTTT,CAWSVWSGGNTIYF
.,.,TRBV5-4,TRBJ2-5,TGTGCCAGCAGCTTGGACAGGGGAGGAGAGACCCAGTACTTC,CASSLDRGGETQYF
.,few,TRBV29-1,TRBJ2-4,TGCAGCGTTATGTCAGGGTGGGGAAACATTCAGTACTTC,CSVMSGWGNIQYF
.,few,TRBV29-1,TRBJ1-2,TGCAGCGTTGCGGCAGGAAAATCCTATGGCTACACCTTC,CSVAAGKSYGYTF
TRBD2,many,TRBV29-1,TRBJ2-1,TGCAGCGTTGGTCTAGCGGGTTTTCGGAATGAGCAGTTCTTC,CSVGLAGFRNEQFF
.,.,TRBV11-2,TRBJ2-1,TGTGCCAGCAGCTCCTACAAAGGCGAACTAAGCTCCTACAATGAGCAGTTCTTC,CASSSYKGELSSYNEQFF
TRBD2,.,TRBV9,TRBJ2-7,TGTGCCAGCAGCGTAGCTTCTGCGGGAGGGCTCTACGAGCAGTACTTC,CASSVASAGGLYEQYF
TRBD2,.,TRBV29-1,TRBJ2-7,TGCAGCGTTGGATTGAGGCTAGCGGGAGTGGGCGAGCAGTACTTC,CSVGLRLAGVGEQYF
TRBD1,few,TRBV29-1,TRBJ2-5,TGCAGCGTCCGAGACAGGGCGGTCAAGACCCAGTACTTC,CSVRDRAVKTQYF
TRBD1,.,TRBV9,TRBJ2-3,TGTGCCAGCAGCCCAAGGGGACAGCCATCCGTTGGGGCGCAGTATTTT,CASSPRGQPSVGAQYF
TRBD2,few,TRBV29-1,TRBJ2-2,TGCAGCGTGGGTGGACTAGCGGGAGGGCCGGGCACCGGGGAGCTGTTTTTT,CSVGGLAGGPGTGELFF
.,.,TRBV4-3,TRBJ2-4,TGCGCCAGCAGCCAAGATTTTTCCGGGAACATTCAGTACTTC,CASSQDFSGNIQYF
.,.,TRBV25-1,TRBJ2-1,TGTGCCAGCAGTGCACCGACAGGTAGCTCCTACAATGAGCAGTTCTTC,CASSAPTGSSYNEQFF
.,few,TRBV9,TRBJ2-1,TGTGCCAGCAGCGTAGTCCCTAGGGCTGAGCAGTTCTTC,CASSVVPRAEQFF
.,few,TRBV4-1,TRBJ2-7,TGCGCCAGCAGCCATGGGAGGGGCACAGGGGTTAACCGCTACGAGCAGTACTTC,CASSHGRGTGVNRYEQYF
.,.,TRBV30,TRBJ2-6,TGTGCCTGGGGCCTCTCTGGGGCCAACGTCCTGACTTTC,CAWGLSGANVLTF
TRBD1,.,TRBV7-8,TRBJ2-1,TGTGCCAGCAGCTTAGTGAGAATCTCGACAGGGGAAGAAGACAATGAGCAGTTCTTC,CASSLVRISTGEEDNEQFF
.,.,TRBV4-3,TRBJ2-7,TGCGCCAGCAGCCAAGTACTTCTCTACGAGCAGTACTTC,CASSQVLLYEQYF
.,.,TRBV30,TRBJ2-7,TGTGCCTGGAGTGCTGGGACTCCACTCGAGCAGTACTTC,CAWSAGTPLEQYF
TRBD1,few,TRBV25-1,TRBJ2-1,TGTGCCAGCAGTGTCTCTGGGACAGGGATCAATGAGCAGTTCTTC,CASSVSGTGINEQFF
.,few,TRBV29-1,TRBJ2-1,TGCAGCGTTGGCCCCGGGACGCCTGGGAACAATGAGCAGTTCTTC,CSVGPGTPGNNEQFF
TRBD1,.,TRBV7-3,TRBJ1-1,TGTGCCAGCAGCCGGGACAGGAACACTGAAGCTTTCTTT,CASSRDRNTEAFF
.,few,TRBV4-1,TRBJ2-5,TGCGCCAGCAGCCAAGATCGTGCGCCACGAGAAGAGACCCAGTACTTC,CASSQDRAPREETQYF
TRBD1,few,TRBV6-1,TRBJ2-1,TGTGCCAGCTCAGCGACAGGGGACGGGTACAATGAGCAGTTCTTC,CASSATGDGYNEQFF
.,few,TRBV2,TRBJ2-2,TGTGCCAGCAGTGGTCTTAACACCGGGGAGCTGTTTTTT,CASSGLNTGELFF
TRBD1,.,TRBV7-2,TRBJ2-5,TGTGCCAGCAGCTGGGGACAGGCGGGAGAGACCCAGTACTTC,CASSWGQAGETQYF
TRBD1,few,TRBV29-1,TRBJ2-7,TGCAGCGTGCAGCCCGGGACAGGAACCTACGAGCAGTACTTC,CSVQPGTGTYEQYF
.,few,TRBV4-2,TRBJ1-2,TGTGCCAGCAGCCAAGAGAGAGGGGGGAACTATGGCTACACCTTC,CASSQERGGNYGYTF
.,.,TRBV7-9,TRBJ2-5,TGTGCCAGCACCCAAGGGGCCGCCCCCGCGGCCCAAGAGACCCAGTACTTC,CASTQGAAPAAQETQYF
.,few,TRBV28,TRBJ2-7,TGTGCCAGCAGTTTATTGGGCCAGTCCCCAACCTACGAGCAGTACTTC,CASSLLGQSPTYEQYF
.,.,TRBV7-9,TRBJ2-5,TGTGCCAGCAGCTTTTCGCCAGAGACCCAGTACTTC,CASSFSPETQYF
TRBD1,.,TRBV7-9,TRBJ1-2,TGTGCCAGCAGCCCCCGGCAGGCAGGGGGCCACTATGGCTACACCTTC,CASSPRQAGGHYGYTF
.,.,TRBV13,TRBJ2-3,TGTGCCAGCAGCTTAAGTGTGGCGGTAAGCACAGATACGCAGTATTTT,CASSLSVAVSTDTQYF
.,.,TRBV7-2,TRBJ2-5,TGTGCCAGCAGCTTAGCCAGAGGGGAGACCCAGTACTTC,CASSLARGETQYF
.,.,TRBV5-1,TRBJ2-1,TGCGCCAGCAGCGCGATCCAAGGGGACAATGAGCAGTTCTTC,CASSAIQGDNEQFF
.,.,TRBV4-2,TRBJ2-5,TGTGCCAGCAGCCAATCTCCGGGACTCATGGAGACCCAGTACTTC,CASSQSPGLMETQYF
.,.,TRBV5-1,TRBJ2-7,TGCGCCAGCAGCTTGGAGGGACCCTACGAGCAGTACTTC,CASSLEGPYEQYF
.,.,TRBV25-1,TRBJ2-7,TGTGCCAGCAGTGAACCAGGCTCGTACGAGCAGTACTTC,CASSEPGSYEQYF
TRBD2,.,TRBV30,TRBJ2-1,TGTGCCTGGACCAGCGGGAGTGGATATGAGCAGTTCTTC,CAWTSGSGYEQFF
TRBD2,few,TRBV7-6,TRBJ2-5,TGTGCCAGCAGCTTAGAGGCTAGCGGGAGGGCCGTGTACCAAGAGACCCAGTACTTC,CASSLEASGRAVYQETQYF
.,.,TRBV13,TRBJ1-2,TGTGCCAGCAGCTTACAGGGGAACTATGGCTACACCTTC,CASSLQGNYGYTF
TRBD2,.,TRBV7-9,TRBJ2-5,TGTGCCAGCAGCTACGGGAGGGCCCGGCTCCTAGAAGAGACCCAGTACTTC,CASSYGRARLLEETQYF
.,.,TRBV9,TRBJ2-1,TGTGCCAGCAGCCCGCGGGGCTCTTACAATGAGCAGTTCTTC,CASSPRGSYNEQFF
TRBD1,few,TRBV7-3,TRBJ2-3,TGTGCCAGCAGCTCCGGGACAGGAGCAGATACGCAGTATTTT,CASSSGTGADTQYF
.,few,TRBV27,TRBJ2-1,TGTGCCAGCACCCACCTTCATGGTCCTAAGTTCTTC,CASTHLHGPKFF